These T cell receptor beta chains were read from a single sample in a study of blood T cell repertoires in COVID-19. Measured with immunoSEQ multiplex PCR; TCRdb has only the in-frame clones, and not every one. The sample records some 150,000 clones, approximately 90% being singletons. Sequenced sample: peripheral blood. Source of these receptors: a woman in her 70s with acute or convalescent COVID-19. CDR3s include the opening cysteine and the closing phenylalanine or tryptophan. The order of the fields is CDR3 length, clone size, J gene, D gene, V gene, CDR3 DNA, CDR3 protein. The D gene is left open where the match is weak. Clone size is shown for a subset of rows, as once, few, many or a class of expanded clone.

16,NA,TRBJ1-1,NA,TRBV21-1,TGTGCCAGCAGCGTAAAACCGGGACAGGGGTATACTGAAGCTTTCTTT,CASSVKPGQGYTEAFF
15,NA,TRBJ2-3,NA,TRBV2,TGTGCCAGCAGTGAAGGGCCCGTTCGCACAGATACGCAGTATTTT,CASSEGPVRTDTQYF
17,NA,TRBJ1-2,TRBD1,TRBV6-1,TGTGCCAGCAGTGAAATCCCGGGACAGGGGAGAAACTATGGCTACACCTTC,CASSEIPGQGRNYGYTF
16,NA,TRBJ2-1,TRBD2,TRBV7-2,TGTGCCAGCGCCTGGCTAGCGGGGGGGTCGTACAATGAGCAGTTCTTC,CASAWLAGGSYNEQFF
15,NA,TRBJ2-3,TRBD1,TRBV24-1,TGTGCCACCAGCGTGGGGACAGGGGGCACAGATACGCAGTATTTT,CATSVGTGGTDTQYF
16,NA,TRBJ2-7,TRBD1,TRBV6-2/TRBV6-3,TGTGCCAGCAGTTCCCTGGGGACAGGGAACTCCTACGAGCAGTACTTC,CASSSLGTGNSYEQYF
12,NA,TRBJ1-3,NA,TRBV6-5,TGTGCCAGCAGTACACAGGGAAACACCATATATTTT,CASSTQGNTIYF
13,NA,TRBJ1-1,NA,TRBV9,TGTGCCAGCAGCGTAGCTAGTGGAGTCGAAGCTTTCTTT,CASSVASGVEAFF
14,NA,TRBJ2-2,NA,TRBV18,TGTGCCAGCTCTGCCGGGAAGAACACCGGGGAGCTGTTTTTT,CASSAGKNTGELFF
14,once,TRBJ2-1,TRBD1,TRBV18,TGTGCCAGCTCACTCGGACAGGGGTACAATGAGCAGTTCTTC,CASSLGQGYNEQFF
14,NA,TRBJ2-7,TRBD1,TRBV5-1,TGCGCCAGCAGCAGGGGACAGCGACCCTACGAGCAGTACTTC,CASSRGQRPYEQYF
14,NA,TRBJ1-4,TRBD1,TRBV7-2,TGTGCCAGCAGCCTGGACAGGGGGAGTGAAAAACTGTTTTTT,CASSLDRGSEKLFF
15,NA,TRBJ1-2,TRBD1,TRBV13,TGTGCCAGCAGCATAGGACAGGGAATAAACTATGGCTACACCTTC,CASSIGQGINYGYTF
14,NA,TRBJ2-7,NA,TRBV7-9,TGTGCCAGCAGCTCCCCGCGGTACGACTACGAGCAGTACTTC,CASSSPRYDYEQYF
14,NA,TRBJ1-2,NA,TRBV25-1,TGTGCCAGCAGTGATTCGGGCCGAGGGTATGGCTACACCTTC,CASSDSGRGYGYTF
11,NA,TRBJ1-1,NA,TRBV6-5,TGTGCCAGCAGTCGCGGGGCTGAAGCTTTCTTT,CASSRGAEAFF
16,NA,TRBJ1-2,TRBD1,TRBV11-2,TGTGCCAGCAGCCCCGGGACAGGGGGCGCTTGGGGTGGCTACACCTTC,CASSPGTGGAWGGYTF
13,NA,TRBJ1-4,NA,TRBV12-3/TRBV12-4,TGTGCCAGCAGCCCGGTGCGGGCCGGAAAACTGTTTTTT,CASSPVRAGKLFF
15,few,TRBJ1-1,TRBD1,TRBV3-1/TRBV3-2,TGTGCCAGCAGCCAACAGGGGGCTGGAGGCACTGAAGCTTTCTTT,CASSQQGAGGTEAFF
16,NA,TRBJ1-2,TRBD1,TRBV28,TGTGCCAGCAGTCACAACGGGGGACAGGCTAACTATGGCTACACCTTC,CASSHNGGQANYGYTF
16,NA,TRBJ2-3,TRBD1,TRBV11-3,TGTGCCAGCAGCTTAGGACGGACAGGGGCCACAGATACGCAGTATTTT,CASSLGRTGATDTQYF
17,NA,TRBJ2-3,TRBD1,TRBV27,TGTGCCAGCAGTTTACGAACCGGGACAGGGGAGGAAGATACGCAGTATTTT,CASSLRTGTGEEDTQYF
17,NA,TRBJ2-3,TRBD1,TRBV2,TGTGCCAGCAGCGTGGGACAGCGTCGTCGTGGGGCAGATACGCAGTATTTT,CASSVGQRRRGADTQYF
14,few,TRBJ1-2,TRBD1,TRBV7-2,TGTGCCAGCAGCTTACACAGGGGGCGGGGTGGCTACACCTTC,CASSLHRGRGGYTF
16,NA,TRBJ2-3,TRBD1,TRBV24-1,TGTGCCACCAGGGCTTGGACAGGGTCAACCACAGATACGCAGTATTTT,CATRAWTGSTTDTQYF
16,NA,TRBJ2-3,TRBD2,TRBV11-3,TGTGCCAGCAGCTTGACAGCGGGGGCGGGCACAGATACGCAGTATTTT,CASSLTAGAGTDTQYF